This T cell receptor (beta chain) came from a study of control samples from healthy donors and cancer patients. The trim removed 1 base at V and 5 bases at J, leaving 10 bases unmatched. The CDR3 spans 16 residues. Germline assignment: CDR1 MDHEN and CDR2 SYDVKM. In its sample, this clone was seen a few times. TCRdb's copy holds only in-frame clones and misses some; the assay was immunoSEQ multiplex PCR. The profile shows about 410,000 clones, 75% to 95% of them singletons. The receptor's source is a man aged 35 to 55 with head and neck cancer. The sample was PBMCs. V usage is TRBV28 and J usage is TRBJ2-7; 8 bases line up with TRBD1. CDR3 protein: CASSLSRQGASHEQYF. The CDR3 bases are TGTGCCAGCAGTTTATCCCGGCAGGGGGCTTCCCACGAGCAGTACTTC.